Listed below are T cell receptor beta chains from one sample, sequenced in a study of blood T cell repertoires in COVID-19. Measured with immunoSEQ multiplex PCR; TCRdb has only the in-frame clones, and not every one. The profile shows approximately 150,000 clones, around 82% of them singletons. The sequenced sample was peripheral blood. Receptors originate from a woman aged 70-85 years who had recovered from COVID-19. Both conserved end residues are part of each CDR3. A D gene is named only where the DNA matches it firmly. For some rows the clone size is stated as once, few or many, or as a class when expanded; others skip it.

clone size,D gene,V gene,J gene,CDR3 DNA,CDR3 protein
NA,NA,TRBV6-5,TRBJ2-5,TGTGCCAGCAGGGCGGGGCCCCAAGAGACCCAGTACTTC,CASRAGPQETQYF
NA,NA,TRBV4-3,TRBJ2-1,TGCGCCAGCAGCCAAGTTTCCGGTAATGAGCAGTTCTTC,CASSQVSGNEQFF
NA,NA,TRBV15,TRBJ1-3,TGTGCCACCAGCCGAGGGGGGGGGACTGGAAACACCATATATTTT,CATSRGGGTGNTIYF
NA,TRBD2,TRBV18,TRBJ2-2,TGTGCCAGCTCACCACTGCTAGCGGGAGCCGGGGAGCTGTTTTTT,CASSPLLAGAGELFF
once,TRBD1,TRBV2,TRBJ2-3,TGTGCCAGCAATGGCCCTCCGGGACAGGGAAGCACAGATACGCAGTATTTT,CASNGPPGQGSTDTQYF
NA,NA,TRBV9,TRBJ2-3,TGTGCCAGCAGCATGGACCCGACTACCCCAGGCACAGATACGCAGTATTTT,CASSMDPTTPGTDTQYF
NA,NA,TRBV5-1,TRBJ1-5,TGCGCCAGCAGCCCGGACGGCACAGGCAGCAATCAGCCCCAGCATTTT,CASSPDGTGSNQPQHF
once,NA,TRBV9,TRBJ1-6,TGTGCCAGCAGCCCCGGGGGGGACGCCGGATGGAATTCACCCCTCCACTTT,CASSPGGDAGWNSPLHF
NA,NA,TRBV29-1,TRBJ2-1,TGCAGCGCCGAAGGGGCCCCCCAAGGGCAGTTCTTC,CSAEGAPQGQFF
NA,NA,TRBV7-2,TRBJ1-5,TGTGCCAGCAGCTTAGTTGGGGGCGCTGGGTATAGCAATCAGCCCCAGCATTTT,CASSLVGGAGYSNQPQHF
NA,NA,TRBV5-4,TRBJ1-2,TGTGCCAGCAGCTTAGACAGAACCTATGGCTACACCTTC,CASSLDRTYGYTF
few,NA,TRBV5-5,TRBJ1-2,TGTGCCAGCAGCTGGCCTGGGGGCCTTGGCTACACCTTC,CASSWPGGLGYTF
few,TRBD1,TRBV6-6,TRBJ1-3,TGTGCCAGCAGTCCCACGCCGGGACAGAGCTCTGGAAACACCATATATTTT,CASSPTPGQSSGNTIYF
NA,TRBD1,TRBV6-5,TRBJ1-5,TGTGCCAGCAGCATGGGACAGGGGATCAGTCAGCCCCAGCATTTT,CASSMGQGISQPQHF
NA,NA,TRBV11-2,TRBJ1-2,TGTGCCAGCAGCTTAGGAATCGGCTATGGCTACACCTTC,CASSLGIGYGYTF
once,NA,TRBV19,TRBJ1-4,TGTGCCAGTAGCAGGGGTTGGGGTGAAAAACTGTTTTTT,CASSRGWGEKLFF
NA,TRBD2,TRBV28,TRBJ2-5,TGTGCCAGCAGACTGGCCGGGAGGTTCCAAGAGACCCAGTACTTC,CASRLAGRFQETQYF
NA,NA,TRBV3-1/TRBV3-2,TRBJ2-1,TGTGCCAGCAGCGGACGGGTGGCGGGACTCCCCTTCTTC,CASSGRVAGLPFF
NA,TRBD2,TRBV4-2,TRBJ2-3,TGTGCCAGCAGCCGGGGTAGCGGGGTTGAAGATACGCAGTATTTT,CASSRGSGVEDTQYF
NA,NA,TRBV12-3/TRBV12-4,TRBJ2-2,TGTGCCAGCAGTCTATCCGGGGAGCTGTTTTTT,CASSLSGELFF
NA,TRBD2,TRBV5-8,TRBJ2-3,TGTGCCAGCAGCACAAGACTAGCCCAGTTCACAGATACGCAGTATTTT,CASSTRLAQFTDTQYF
NA,NA,TRBV6-4,TRBJ1-1,TGTGCCAGCAGTGGGGACTTCCCTGAAGCTTTCTTT,CASSGDFPEAFF
NA,TRBD2,TRBV18,TRBJ2-1,TGTGCCAGCTCACCACCGAGGCTAGCGGCCTCCTACAATGAGCAGTTCTTC,CASSPPRLAASYNEQFF
few,TRBD2,TRBV4-2,TRBJ2-1,TGTGCCAGCAGCCAGGATTTAGCGGGACTAGGCTACAATGAGCAGTTCTTC,CASSQDLAGLGYNEQFF
NA,NA,TRBV30,TRBJ2-3,TGTGCCTGGAGTGTGGGGCTAGATCCGGATACGCAGTATTTT,CAWSVGLDPDTQYF
NA,TRBD1,TRBV4-1,TRBJ2-7,TGCGCCAGCAGCCAAGAGAGGGGCGACAGGGCAGCCTACGAGCAGTACTTC,CASSQERGDRAAYEQYF
NA,NA,TRBV7-9,TRBJ2-3,TGTGCCAGCAGCTTAGGGGCGGGGCGAGATACGCAGTATTTT,CASSLGAGRDTQYF
NA,NA,TRBV12-3/TRBV12-4,TRBJ1-1,TGTGCCAGCAGCCTGTGGGAGGGTGAAGCTTTCTTT,CASSLWEGEAFF
NA,TRBD2,TRBV5-1,TRBJ2-1,TGCGCCAGCAGCCCCGGACTAGCGGACTACAATGAGCAGTTCTTC,CASSPGLADYNEQFF
NA,NA,TRBV6-5,TRBJ2-6,TGTGCCAGCAGGAGGGGGGGAACTGGGGCCAACGTCCTGACTTTC,CASRRGGTGANVLTF
NA,NA,TRBV7-2,TRBJ1-1,TGTGCCAGCAGCTTGACGGGGGACACTGAAGCTTTCTTT,CASSLTGDTEAFF
many,NA,TRBV14,TRBJ2-7,TGTGCCAGCAGCCAACACTACGAGCAGTACTTC,CASSQHYEQYF
NA,NA,TRBV29-1,TRBJ2-1,TGCAGCGTCTCAGACAGATTTGGGCAGTTCTTC,CSVSDRFGQFF
NA,NA,TRBV11-3,TRBJ2-1,TGTGCCAGCAGCTCACCGGGACTCCATAATGAGCAGTTCTTC,CASSSPGLHNEQFF
NA,NA,TRBV30,TRBJ1-4,TGTGCCTGGAGTGTCGGTTTAACAGGCGAAAAACTGTTTTTT,CAWSVGLTGEKLFF
few,TRBD1,TRBV7-9,TRBJ1-4,TGTGCCAGCAGCCCGACGGGACAGGGGGCTCTAGAACTGTTTTTT,CASSPTGQGALELFF
NA,TRBD2,TRBV7-9,TRBJ2-1,TGTGCCAGCAGCCCCCGTTTGGGTAGCGGGGGGGGCCACAGTGAGCAGTTCTTC,CASSPRLGSGGGHSEQFF